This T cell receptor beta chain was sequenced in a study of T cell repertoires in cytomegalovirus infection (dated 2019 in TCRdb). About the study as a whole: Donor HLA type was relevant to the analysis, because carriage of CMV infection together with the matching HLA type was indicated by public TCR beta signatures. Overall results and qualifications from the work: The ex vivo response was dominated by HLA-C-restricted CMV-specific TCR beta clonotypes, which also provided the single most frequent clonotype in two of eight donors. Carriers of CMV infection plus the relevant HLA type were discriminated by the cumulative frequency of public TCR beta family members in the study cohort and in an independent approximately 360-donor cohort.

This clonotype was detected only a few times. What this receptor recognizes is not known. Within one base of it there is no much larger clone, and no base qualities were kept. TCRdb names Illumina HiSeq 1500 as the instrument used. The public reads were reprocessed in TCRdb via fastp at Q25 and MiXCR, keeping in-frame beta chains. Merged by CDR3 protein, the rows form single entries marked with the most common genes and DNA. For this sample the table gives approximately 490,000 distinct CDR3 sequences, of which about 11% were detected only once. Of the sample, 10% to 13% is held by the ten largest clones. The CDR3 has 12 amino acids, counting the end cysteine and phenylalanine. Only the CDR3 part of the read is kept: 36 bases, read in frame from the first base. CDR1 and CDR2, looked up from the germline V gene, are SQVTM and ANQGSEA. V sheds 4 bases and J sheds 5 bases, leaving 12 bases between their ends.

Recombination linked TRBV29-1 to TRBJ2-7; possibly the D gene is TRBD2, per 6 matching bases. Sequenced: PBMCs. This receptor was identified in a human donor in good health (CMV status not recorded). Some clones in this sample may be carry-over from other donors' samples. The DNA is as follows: TGCAGCGTTGTAAAGGGAGGCCACGAGCAGTACTTC. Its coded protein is CSVVKGGHEQYF.